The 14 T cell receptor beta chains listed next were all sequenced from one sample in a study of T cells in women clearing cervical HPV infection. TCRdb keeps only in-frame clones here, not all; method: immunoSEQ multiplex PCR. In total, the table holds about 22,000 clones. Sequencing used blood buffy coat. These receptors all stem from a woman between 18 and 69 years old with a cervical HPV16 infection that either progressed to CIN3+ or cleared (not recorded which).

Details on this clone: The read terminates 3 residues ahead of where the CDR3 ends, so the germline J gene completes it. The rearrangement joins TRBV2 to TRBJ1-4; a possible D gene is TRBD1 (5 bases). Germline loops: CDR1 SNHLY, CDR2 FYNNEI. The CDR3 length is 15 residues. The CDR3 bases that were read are TGTGCCAGCGGGGGGGATCGTAGGGAGGATTCACCA. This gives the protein CASGGDRREDSP. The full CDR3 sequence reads CASGGDRREDSPLFF.

Incomplete CDR3 DNA: TGTGCCAGCAGCCTCGGCACAGGGGACCTCTACGAG. Translating gives CASSLGTGDLYE. The whole CDR3 protein is CASSLGTGDLYEQYF. J is TRBJ2-7 and V is TRBV12-3 or TRBV12-4; 7 positions match TRBD1. The read halts 3 residues ahead of the CDR3 end, with the missing end drawn from the germline J gene. The CDR3 spans 15 residues. The V and J ends lost 6 bases and 3 bases, in that order; junction bases with no gene match: 11.

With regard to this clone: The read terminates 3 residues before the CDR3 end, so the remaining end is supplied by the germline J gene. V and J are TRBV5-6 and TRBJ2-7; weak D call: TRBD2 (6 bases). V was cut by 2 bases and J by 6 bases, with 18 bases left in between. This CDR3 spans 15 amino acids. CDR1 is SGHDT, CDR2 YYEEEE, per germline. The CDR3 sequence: CASSFLAAPLAEQYF. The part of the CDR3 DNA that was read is TGTGCCAGCAGCTTCTTAGCGGCCCCGCTAGCCGAG.

The sequenced part of the CDR3 DNA is TGCAGTGCTTTAAGGACTAGCGCAGATACG. Protein: CSALRTSADT. The entire CDR3 protein reads CSALRTSADTQYF. The chain has TRBV20-1 and TRBJ2-3, with 9 bases aligning to TRBD2. The sequence runs out 3 residues before the end of the CDR3; the remainder is reconstructed from the germline J gene. V lost 5 bases, J lost 4 bases, and 4 bases stayed unmatched. Per germline, CDR1 DFQATT and CDR2 SNEGSKA (reference sequence). The CDR3 runs to 13 residues.

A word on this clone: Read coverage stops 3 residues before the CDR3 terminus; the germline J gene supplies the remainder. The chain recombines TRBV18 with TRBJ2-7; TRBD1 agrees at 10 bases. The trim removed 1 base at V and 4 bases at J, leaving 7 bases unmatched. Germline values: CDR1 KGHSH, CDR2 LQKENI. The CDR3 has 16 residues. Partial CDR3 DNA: TGTGCCAGCTCACCACGTACCGGGACAGGGGCGTACGAG. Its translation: CASSPRTGTGAYE. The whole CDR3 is CASSPRTGTGAYEQYF.

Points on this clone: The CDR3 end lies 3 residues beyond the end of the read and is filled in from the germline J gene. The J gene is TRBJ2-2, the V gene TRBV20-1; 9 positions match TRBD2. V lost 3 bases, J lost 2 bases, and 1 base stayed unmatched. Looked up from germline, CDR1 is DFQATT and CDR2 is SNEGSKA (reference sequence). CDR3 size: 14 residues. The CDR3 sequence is CSARTSGNTGELFF. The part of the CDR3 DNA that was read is TGCAGTGCTAGGACTAGCGGAAACACCGGGGAG.

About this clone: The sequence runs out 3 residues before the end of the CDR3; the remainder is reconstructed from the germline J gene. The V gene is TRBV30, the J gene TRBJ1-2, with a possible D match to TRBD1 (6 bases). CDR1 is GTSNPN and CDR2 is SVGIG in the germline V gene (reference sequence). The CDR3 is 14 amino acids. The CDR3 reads CAWSVQGGYNDYTF. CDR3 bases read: TGTGCCTGGAGTGTACAGGGAGGGTACAATGAC.

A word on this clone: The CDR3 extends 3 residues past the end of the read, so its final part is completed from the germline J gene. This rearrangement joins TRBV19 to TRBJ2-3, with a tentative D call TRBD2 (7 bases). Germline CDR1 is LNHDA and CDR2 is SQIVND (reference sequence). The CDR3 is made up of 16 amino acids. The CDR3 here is CASSIRSRGGVETQYF. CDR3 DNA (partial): TGTGCCAGTAGTATCAGGTCTCGCGGGGGCGTAGAGACG.

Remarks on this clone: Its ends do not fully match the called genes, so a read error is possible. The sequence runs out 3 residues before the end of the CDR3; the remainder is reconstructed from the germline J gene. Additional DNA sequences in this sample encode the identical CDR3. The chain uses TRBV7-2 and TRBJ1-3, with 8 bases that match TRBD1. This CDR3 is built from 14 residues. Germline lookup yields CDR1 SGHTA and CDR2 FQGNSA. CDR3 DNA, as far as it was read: TGTGCCAGCAGCTTCAGGGGGCTCGGAAACACT. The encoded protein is CASSFRGLGNT. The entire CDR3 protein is CASSFRGLGNTIYF.

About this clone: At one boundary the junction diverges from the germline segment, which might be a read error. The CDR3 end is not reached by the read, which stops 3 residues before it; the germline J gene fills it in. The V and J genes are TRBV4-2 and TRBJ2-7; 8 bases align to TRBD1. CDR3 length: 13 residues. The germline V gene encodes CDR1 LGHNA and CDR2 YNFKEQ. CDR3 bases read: TGTGCCAGCAGCAAAGACAGGGGTTACGAG. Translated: CASSKDRGYE. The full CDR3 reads CASSKDRGYEQYF.

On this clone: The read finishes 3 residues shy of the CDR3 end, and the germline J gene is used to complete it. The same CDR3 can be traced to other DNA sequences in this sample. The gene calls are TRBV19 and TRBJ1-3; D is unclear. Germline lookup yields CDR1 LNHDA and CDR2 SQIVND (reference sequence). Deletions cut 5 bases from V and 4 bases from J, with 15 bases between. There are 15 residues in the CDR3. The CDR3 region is CASSLSGVLGNTIYF. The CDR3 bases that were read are TGTGCCAGTAGTCTGTCCGGGGTTTTAGGAAACACC.

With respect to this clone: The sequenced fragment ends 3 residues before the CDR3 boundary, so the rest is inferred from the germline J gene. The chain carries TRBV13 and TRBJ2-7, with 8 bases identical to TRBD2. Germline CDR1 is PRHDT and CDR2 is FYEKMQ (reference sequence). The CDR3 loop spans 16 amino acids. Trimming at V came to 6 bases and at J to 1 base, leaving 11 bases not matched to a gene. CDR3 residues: CASSRGWRGVSYEQYF. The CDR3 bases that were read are TGTGCCAGCAGTCGTGGGTGGCGGGGGGTATCCTACGAG.

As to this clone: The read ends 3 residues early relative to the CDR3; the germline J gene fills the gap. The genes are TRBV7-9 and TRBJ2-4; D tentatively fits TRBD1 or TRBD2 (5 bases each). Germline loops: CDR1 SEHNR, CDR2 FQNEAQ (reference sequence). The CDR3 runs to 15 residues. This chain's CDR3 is CASSPGHRTSRGQYF. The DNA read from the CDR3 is TGTGCCAGCAGCCCCGGACACAGGACATCGAGGGGT. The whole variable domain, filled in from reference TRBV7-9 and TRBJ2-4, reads DTGVSQNPRHKITKRGQNVTFRCDPISEHNRLYWYRQTLGQGPEFLTYFQNEAQLEKSRLLSDRFSAERPKGSFSTLEIQRTEQGDSAMYLCASSPGHRTSRGQYFGAGTRLSVL.

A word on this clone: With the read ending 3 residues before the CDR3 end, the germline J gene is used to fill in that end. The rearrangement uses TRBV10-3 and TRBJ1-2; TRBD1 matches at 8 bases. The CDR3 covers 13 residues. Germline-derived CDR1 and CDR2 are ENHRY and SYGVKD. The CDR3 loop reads CAISAGQGGGYTF. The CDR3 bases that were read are TGTGCCATCAGTGCTGGACAGGGTGGCGGC.